The entry below describes one T cell receptor (beta chain). The sample has other DNA sequences that encode this CDR3 too. The data originate from a study of control samples from healthy donors and cancer patients. CDR3 length equals 11 residues. Trimming pared 3 bases from V and 2 bases from J, leaving 1 base between. Germline-derived CDR1 and CDR2 are KGHSH and LQKENI. The data were produced by immunoSEQ multiplex PCR, yet TCRdb's version contains in-frame clones alone and is incomplete. The sample gives 150,000 to 190,000 clones, about 93% of which show up once; 2.4% is in the top ten. The sequenced sample consisted of blood. The source of this sequence is a man in his fifties or sixties in good health. The genes are TRBV18 and TRBJ2-5; D remains ambiguous. The CDR3 loop reads CASSPQETQYF. In nucleotides, the CDR3 is TGTGCCAGCTCACCGCAAGAGACCCAGTACTTC.